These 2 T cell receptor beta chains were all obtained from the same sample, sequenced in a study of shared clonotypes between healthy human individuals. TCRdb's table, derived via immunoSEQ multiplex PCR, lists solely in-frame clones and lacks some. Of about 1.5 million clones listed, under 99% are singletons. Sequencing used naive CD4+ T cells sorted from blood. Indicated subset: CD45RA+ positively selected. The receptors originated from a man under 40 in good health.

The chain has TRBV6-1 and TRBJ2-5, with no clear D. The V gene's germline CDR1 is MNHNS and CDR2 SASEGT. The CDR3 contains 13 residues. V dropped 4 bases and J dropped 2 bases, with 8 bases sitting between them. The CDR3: CASSGTPQETQYF. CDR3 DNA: TGTGCCAGCAGTGGGACCCCACAAGAGACCCAGTACTTC.

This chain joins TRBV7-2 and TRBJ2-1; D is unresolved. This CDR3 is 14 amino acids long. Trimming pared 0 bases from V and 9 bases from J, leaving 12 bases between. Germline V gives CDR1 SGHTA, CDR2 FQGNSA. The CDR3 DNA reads TGTGCCAGCAGCTTAGCTGCTAGGGTAGGTGAGCAGTTCTTC. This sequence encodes CASSLAARVGEQFF.